The next 8 T cell receptor beta chains were all read from a single sample in a study of T cells in Graves' hyperthyroidism and ophthalmopathy. Using RNA transcripts as the source, TCR beta CDR3 regions were amplified. The HTBI primer set was used in a first-round RT-PCR of the TCR CDR3. TCRdb re-derived calls from the multiplex PCR reads in MiXCR, one entry per CDR3 protein. The repertoire has approximately 640,000 distinct CDR3 sequences, approximately 42% of them found once; the top ten carry approximately 6.8%. The sequenced sample consisted of peripheral blood or thyroid tissue (not recorded which). These receptors originate from an adult man with Graves' disease, either hyperthyroidism or ophthalmopathy (not recorded which).

The chain joins TRBV7-3 to TRBJ1-1; a possible D gene is TRBD1 (6 bases). Trimming cost V 6 bases and J 7 bases, with 18 bases left between them. CDR3 length: 14 amino acids. The germline V gene encodes CDR1 SGHTA and CDR2 FQGTGA. This CDR3 reads CASSPSRTDYEAFF. The DNA of the CDR3 is TGTGCCAGCAGTCCTTCCCGGACAGACTATGAAGCTTTCTTT.

V and J are TRBV7-9 and TRBJ2-7, with 9 bases aligning to TRBD2. Germline assignment: CDR1 SEHNR and CDR2 FQNEAQ (reference sequence). V gave up 1 base and J gave up 6 bases; unmatched junction bases: 7. The CDR3 runs to 15 residues. The DNA of the CDR3 is TGTGCCAGCAGCTTAGGGGGCGGGAGGGCCGCCGAGCAGTACTTC. Translating gives CASSLGGGRAAEQYF.

The rearrangement joins TRBV19 to TRBJ1-4; D is unclear. Between the trimmed V and J ends, which lost 2 bases and 8 bases, there was a span of 15 bases. CDR3 size: 15 residues. CDR1 LNHDA and CDR2 SQIVND come from the germline V gene (reference sequence). The CDR3 DNA sequence: TGTGCCAGTAGTATAAGTAACAGCTACGACGAAAAACTGTTTTTT. Its translation: CASSISNSYDEKLFF.

This clonotype was seen ten or more times. The CDR3 here is CATSRDWGVETSNTEAFF. CDR3 coding DNA: TGTGCCACCAGCAGAGATTGGGGGGTCGAGACGTCGAACACTGAAGCTTTCTTT. The V gene is TRBV15, the J gene TRBJ1-1; a possible D gene is TRBD1 (5 bases). The CDR3 spans 18 residues. Germline V lookup: CDR1 LNHNV, CDR2 YYDKDF (reference sequence). Trimming stripped 0 bases from V and 1 base from J, with 18 bases between.

This clonotype occurred many times. The chain recombines TRBV7-9 with TRBJ2-6, with unresolved D. The CDR3 has 16 residues. Trimming pared 1 base from V and 0 bases from J, leaving 7 bases between. The germline gives CDR1 SEHNR, CDR2 FQNEAQ (reference sequence). The CDR3 loop reads CASSLDGYSGANVLTF. The CDR3, as DNA: TGTGCCAGCAGCTTAGATGGGTACTCTGGGGCCAACGTCCTGACTTTC.

This clonotype turned up a few times. The chain is built from TRBV10-2 and TRBJ2-6; a possible D gene is TRBD1 (5 bases). The germline V and J ends were trimmed by 0 bases and 0 bases, with 12 bases remaining between them. The germline gives CDR1 WSHSY, CDR2 SAAADI. CDR3 size: 18 residues. In DNA form, the CDR3 reads TGCGCCAGCAGTGAGTCGGGGCCCCGCTTCTCTGGGGCCAACGTCCTGACTTTC. It specifies CASSESGPRFSGANVLTF.

J is TRBJ2-7 and V is TRBV10-3; 10 bases map to TRBD1. CDR1 and CDR2 (germline): ENHRY, SYGVKD. V lost 8 bases and J lost 2; bases outside the gene matches: 6. The CDR3 extends over 14 amino acids. The CDR3 DNA sequence: TGTGCCATCGGGGAGACAGGGGGCACCTACGAGCAGTACTTC. Residues: CAIGETGGTYEQYF.

On this clonotype itself: A read error may account for a junction end that differs from germline. This chain joins TRBV7-4 and TRBJ1-6, with D unresolved. The germline V gene has CDR1 SGHVT and CDR2 SQSDAQ. CDR3 length: 8 residues. CDR3 residues: CASSDRRF. Written as DNA, the CDR3 is TGTGCCAGCAGCGACCGGAGATTT. The variable domain in full, with the rest retrieved from reference TRBV7-4 and TRBJ1-6, is GAGVSQSPRYKVAKRGRDVALRCDSISGHVTLYWYRQTLGQGSEVLTYSQSDAQRDKSGRPSGRFSAERPERSVSTLKIQRTEQGDSAVYLCASSDRRFGNGTRLTVT.